The source of this T cell receptor beta chain is a study of cytomegalovirus exposure and HLA in healthy donors. General study points: When a later analysis was performed, an Asian-associated ancestry cluster reportedly had fewer N-insertions than the approximately 700-donor mean.

The PCR contained 60 Vbeta and 13 Jbeta primers. TCRdb keeps only in-frame clones here, not all; method: immunoSEQ multiplex PCR. The table has some 130,000 clones, about 80% seen once; the top ten hold 4%. Details on this clone: Its antigen is not known.

Trimming cost V 4 bases and J 7 bases, with 11 bases left between them. The CDR3 extends over 12 amino acids. The germline V gene has CDR1 LGHNA and CDR2 YNFKEQ. The chain has TRBV4-2 and TRBJ2-7, with D perhaps TRBD2 (5 bases). Sequenced sample: PBMCs. The source is a woman aged 40-49 years in good health and CMV-seronegative. CDR3 sequence: CASSPGGWEQYF. Written as DNA, the CDR3 is TGTGCCAGCAGCCCCGGAGGCTGGGAGCAGTACTTC.